This TCR beta chain was profiled in a study of beta chain features in type 1 diabetes. General study results and limits: Patients with type 1 diabetes carried fewer insertions and had more deletions at their VDJ junctions.

The entirety of the isolated RNA underwent reverse transcription, so expressed TCRB transcripts were sequenced. The study sequenced naive, central memory and regulatory T cell samples to an average of approximately 3.5 million reads. The data were produced by immunoSEQ multiplex PCR, yet TCRdb's version contains in-frame clones alone and is incomplete. The table shows under 400,000 clones, with 20% occurring only once. Germline V lookup: CDR1 LNHDA, CDR2 SQIVND (reference sequence). The CDR3 loop spans 14 amino acids. Trimming removed 9 bases from V and 8 bases from J; junction bases left unmatched: 10. To note about this clone: What it recognizes is unknown.

The chain is built from TRBV19 and TRBJ1-5, with 10 bases lining up with TRBD1. The TCR was taken from a young woman in good health. The specimen was naive CD4+ T cells from blood. The CDR3 coding sequence is TGTGCCAGCCGGGACAGGGGTCTCGGTGAGCCCCAGCATTTT. This codes for CASRDRGLGEPQHF.